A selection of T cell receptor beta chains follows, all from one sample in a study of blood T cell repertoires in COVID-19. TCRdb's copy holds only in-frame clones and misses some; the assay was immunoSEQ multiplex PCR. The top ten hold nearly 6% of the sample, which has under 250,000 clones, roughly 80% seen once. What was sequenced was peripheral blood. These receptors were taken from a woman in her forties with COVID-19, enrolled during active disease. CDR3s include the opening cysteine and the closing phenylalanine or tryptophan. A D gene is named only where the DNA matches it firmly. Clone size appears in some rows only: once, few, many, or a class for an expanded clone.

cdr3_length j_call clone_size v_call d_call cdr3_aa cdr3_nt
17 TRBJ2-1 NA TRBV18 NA CASSPPVGASSYNEQFF TGTGCCAGCTCACCACCGGTGGGGGCAAGCTCCTACAATGAGCAGTTCTTC
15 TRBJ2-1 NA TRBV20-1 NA CSASRSSGSGNEQFF TGCAGTGCTAGTAGGTCCTCCGGGTCCGGCAATGAGCAGTTCTTC
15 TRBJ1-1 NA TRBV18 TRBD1 CASSRWTGGETEAFF TGTGCCAGCTCACGTTGGACAGGGGGTGAGACTGAAGCTTTCTTT
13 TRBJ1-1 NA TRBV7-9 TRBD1 CASSSTGGPEAFF TGTGCCAGCAGCTCGACAGGGGGCCCTGAAGCTTTCTTT
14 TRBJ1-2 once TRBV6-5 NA CASSYLQGNYGYTF TGTGCCAGCAGTTACCTTCAGGGAAACTATGGCTACACCTTC
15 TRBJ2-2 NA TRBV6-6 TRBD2 CASSPLSGGTGELFF TGTGCCAGCAGCCCCCTTAGCGGGGGGACCGGGGAGCTGTTTTTT
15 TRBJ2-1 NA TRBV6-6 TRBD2 CASRTGLAGNNEQFF TGTGCCAGCAGGACGGGACTAGCGGGGAACAATGAGCAGTTCTTC
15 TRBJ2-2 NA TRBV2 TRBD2 CASSETSGVTGELFF TGTGCCAGCAGTGAAACTAGCGGGGTTACCGGGGAGCTGTTTTTT
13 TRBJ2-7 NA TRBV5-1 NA CASSSLGRDEQYF TGCGCCAGCAGCTCCCTCGGCAGGGACGAGCAGTACTTC
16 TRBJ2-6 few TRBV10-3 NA CAIGRQTSSGANVLTF TGTGCCATCGGCCGACAGACATCCTCTGGGGCCAACGTCCTGACTTTC
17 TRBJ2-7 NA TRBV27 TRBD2 CASSYRNRLAGGREQYF TGTGCCAGCAGTTACCGTAACCGACTAGCGGGAGGGAGAGAGCAGTACTTC
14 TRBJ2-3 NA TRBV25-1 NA CASRLRGQTDTQYF TGTGCCAGCCGCCTCAGGGGCCAGACAGATACGCAGTATTTT
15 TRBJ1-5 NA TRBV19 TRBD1 CASSGQGGTNQPQHF TGTGCCAGTAGTGGACAGGGTGGTACCAATCAGCCCCAGCATTTT
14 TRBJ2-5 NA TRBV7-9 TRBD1 CASSLGTGRETQYF TGTGCCAGCAGCTTAGGGACAGGGAGAGAGACCCAGTACTTC
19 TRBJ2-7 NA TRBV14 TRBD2 CASSPGLAGGPKLAYEQYF TGTGCCAGCAGTCCGGGACTAGCGGGGGGGCCAAAGTTAGCCTACGAGCAGTACTTC
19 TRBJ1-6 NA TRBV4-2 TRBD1 CASSQDLLLLTGGGSPLHF TGTGCCAGCAGCCAAGATCTATTACTCCTCACAGGGGGCGGCTCACCCCTCCACTTT
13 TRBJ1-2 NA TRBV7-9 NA CASSLELSNGYTF TGTGCCAGCAGCTTGGAGCTCTCTAATGGCTACACCTTC
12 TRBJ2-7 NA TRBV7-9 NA CASSAPRNEQYF TGTGCCAGCAGCGCGCCTAGGAACGAGCAGTACTTC
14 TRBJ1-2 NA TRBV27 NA CASSLLGHGYGYTF TGTGCCAGCAGTTTACTCGGACATGGCTATGGCTACACCTTC
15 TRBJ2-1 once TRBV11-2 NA CASSLAFSGYNEQFF TGTGCCAGCAGCTTAGCCTTCTCGGGCTACAATGAGCAGTTCTTC
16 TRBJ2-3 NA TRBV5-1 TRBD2 CASSSSGLVNTDTQYF TGCGCCAGCAGCTCCTCGGGACTAGTAAACACAGATACGCAGTATTTT
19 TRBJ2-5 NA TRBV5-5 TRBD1 CASSTHRRQGGPRIETQYF TGTGCCAGCAGCACGCACCGGAGACAGGGTGGGCCCCGGATTGAGACCCAGTACTTC
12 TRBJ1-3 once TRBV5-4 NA CASSSDTGTIYF TGTGCCAGCAGCTCCGATACGGGCACCATATATTTT
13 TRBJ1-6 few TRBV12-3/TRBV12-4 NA CASSSRGGAPLHF TGTGCCAGCAGTTCCCGGGGTGGGGCACCCCTCCACTTT
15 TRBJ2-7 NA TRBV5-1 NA CASSPYNLGLYEQYF TGCGCCAGCAGCCCCTATAACCTGGGCCTCTACGAGCAGTACTTC
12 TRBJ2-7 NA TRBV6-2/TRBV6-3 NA CASSRTAYEQYF TGTGCCAGCAGCCGGACAGCTTACGAGCAGTACTTC
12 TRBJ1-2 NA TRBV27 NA CASSLGGAGYTF TGTGCCAGCAGTTTAGGGGGGGCTGGCTACACCTTC
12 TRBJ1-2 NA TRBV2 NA CASSRDTYGYTF TGTGCCAGCAGCCGGGACACCTATGGCTACACCTTC
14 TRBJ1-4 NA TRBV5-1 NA CASSESGWGEKLFF TGCGCCAGCAGCGAAAGCGGGTGGGGTGAAAAACTGTTTTTT
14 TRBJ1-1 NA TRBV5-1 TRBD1 CASSGGQVGAEAFF TGCGCCAGCAGCGGTGGACAGGTAGGCGCTGAAGCTTTCTTT
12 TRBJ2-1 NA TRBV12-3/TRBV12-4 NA CASSFGGVEQFF TGTGCCAGCAGTTTTGGAGGGGTTGAGCAGTTCTTC
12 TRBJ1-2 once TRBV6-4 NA CASSQGANGYTF TGTGCCAGCAGTCAGGGTGCCAATGGCTACACCTTC
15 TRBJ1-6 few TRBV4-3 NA CASSPERGGNSPLHF TGCGCCAGCAGCCCAGAAAGGGGGGGAAATTCACCCCTCCACTTT
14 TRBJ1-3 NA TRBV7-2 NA CASSFWGRGNTIYF TGTGCCAGCAGCTTCTGGGGGAGGGGAAACACCATATATTTT
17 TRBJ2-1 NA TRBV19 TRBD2 CASSMGLAGESGNEQFF TGTGCCAGTAGTATGGGACTAGCGGGAGAATCGGGCAATGAGCAGTTCTTC